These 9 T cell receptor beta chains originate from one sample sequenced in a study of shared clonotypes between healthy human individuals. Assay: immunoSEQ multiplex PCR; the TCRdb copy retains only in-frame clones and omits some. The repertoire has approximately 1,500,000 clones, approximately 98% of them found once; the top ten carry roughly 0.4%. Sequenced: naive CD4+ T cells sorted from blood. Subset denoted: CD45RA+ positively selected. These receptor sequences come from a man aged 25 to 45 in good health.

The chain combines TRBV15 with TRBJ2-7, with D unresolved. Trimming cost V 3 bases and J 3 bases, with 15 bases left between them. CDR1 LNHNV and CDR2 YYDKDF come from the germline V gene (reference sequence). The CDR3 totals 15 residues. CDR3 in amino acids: CATSRLGKGIYEQYF. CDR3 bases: TGTGCCACCAGCAGGCTGGGAAAGGGAATCTACGAGCAGTACTTC.

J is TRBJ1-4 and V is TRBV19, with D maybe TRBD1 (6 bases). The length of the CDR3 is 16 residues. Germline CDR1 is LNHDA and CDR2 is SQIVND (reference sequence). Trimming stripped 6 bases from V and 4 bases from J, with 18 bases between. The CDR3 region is CASSPPTGGGNEKLFF. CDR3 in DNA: TGTGCCAGTAGCCCCCCCACGGGAGGGGGTAATGAAAAACTGTTTTTT.

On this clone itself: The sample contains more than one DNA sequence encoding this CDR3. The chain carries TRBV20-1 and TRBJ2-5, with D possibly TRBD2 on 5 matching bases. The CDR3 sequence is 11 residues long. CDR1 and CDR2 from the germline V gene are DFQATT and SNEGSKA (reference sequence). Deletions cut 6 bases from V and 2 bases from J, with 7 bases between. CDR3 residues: CSAGAQETQYF. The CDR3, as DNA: TGCAGTGCGGGAGCTCAAGAGACCCAGTACTTC.

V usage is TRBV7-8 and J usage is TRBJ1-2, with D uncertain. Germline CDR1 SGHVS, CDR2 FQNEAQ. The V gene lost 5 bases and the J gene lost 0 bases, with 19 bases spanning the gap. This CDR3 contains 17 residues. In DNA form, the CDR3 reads TGTGCCAGCAGCCCCGGGAATCACTTTAGGGCTAACTATGGCTACACCTTC. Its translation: CASSPGNHFRANYGYTF.

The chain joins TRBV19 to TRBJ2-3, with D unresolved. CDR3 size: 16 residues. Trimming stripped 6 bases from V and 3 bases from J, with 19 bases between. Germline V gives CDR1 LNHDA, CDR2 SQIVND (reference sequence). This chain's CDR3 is CASSKNAVLITDTQYF. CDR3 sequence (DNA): TGTGCCAGTAGCAAGAACGCGGTGTTGATAACAGATACGCAGTATTTT.

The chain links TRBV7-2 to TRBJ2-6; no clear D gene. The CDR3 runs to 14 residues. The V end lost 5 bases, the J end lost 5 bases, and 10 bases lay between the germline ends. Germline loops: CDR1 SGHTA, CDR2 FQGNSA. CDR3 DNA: TGTGCCAGCAGCCGACAAAGTCGGGCCAACGTCCTGACTTTC. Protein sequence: CASSRQSRANVLTF. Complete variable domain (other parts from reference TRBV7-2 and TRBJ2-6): GAGVSQSPSNKVTEKGKDVELRCDPISGHTALYWYRQSLGQGLEFLIYFQGNSAPDKSGLPSDRFSAERTGGSVSTLTIQRTQQEDSAVYLCASSRQSRANVLTFGAGSRLTVL.

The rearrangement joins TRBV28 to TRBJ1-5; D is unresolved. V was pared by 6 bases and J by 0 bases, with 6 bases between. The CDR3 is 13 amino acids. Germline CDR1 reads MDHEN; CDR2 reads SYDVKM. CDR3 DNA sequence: TGTGCCAGCAGGGGAGTTAGCAATCAGCCCCAGCATTTT. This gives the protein CASRGVSNQPQHF.

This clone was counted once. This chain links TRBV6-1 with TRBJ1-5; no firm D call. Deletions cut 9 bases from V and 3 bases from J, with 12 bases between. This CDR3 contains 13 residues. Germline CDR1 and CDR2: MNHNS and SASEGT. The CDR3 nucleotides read TGTGCCAGTGAGGGAGAACTCAATCAGCCCCAGCATTTT. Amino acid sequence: CASEGELNQPQHF.

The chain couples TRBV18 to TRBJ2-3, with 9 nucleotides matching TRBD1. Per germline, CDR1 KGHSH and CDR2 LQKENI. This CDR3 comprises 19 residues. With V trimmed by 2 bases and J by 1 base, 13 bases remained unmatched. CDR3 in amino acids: CASSPLGQGNLAGTDTQYF. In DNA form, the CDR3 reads TGTGCCAGCTCACCATTAGGACAGGGGAACCTAGCGGGCACAGATACGCAGTATTTT. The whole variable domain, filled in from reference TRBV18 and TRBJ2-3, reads NAGVMQNPRHLVRRRGQEARLRCSPMKGHSHVYWYRQLPEEGLKFMVYLQKENIIDESGMPKERFSAEFPKEGPSILRIQQVVRGDSAAYFCASSPLGQGNLAGTDTQYFGPGTRLTVL.